What follows is one T cell receptor beta chain and its context. This receptor's antigen is unknown. Per-nucleotide qualities are absent, and no much larger clonotype sits a single base away. This record comes from a study of blood T cell repertoires in COVID-19 (dated by TCRdb to about 2020). Describing the broader study: Samples from collaborators originated in the United States, Italy and Spain and spanned both the acute and convalescent phases of COVID-19. The prospective study material was composed of cDNA or gDNA derived from T cells, B-cell-depleted T cells, or PBMCs. Subjects who had been exposed to COVID-19, were actively infected with it, or had recovered from it provided the deeply sampled blood TCRbeta repertoires that made up the dataset. The repertoires were made available in a free public database intended to serve as a resource for research on the immune response to SARS-CoV-2. The samples were drawn from two sources: the first 160 participants of the ongoing ImmuneRACE study, and 1,000 to 1,500 subjects contributed by 6 global collaborators. Nearly every sample came with metadata listing a de-identified subject ID, COVID-19 status, age in years and sex. Where HLA class I and class II types were available, the types were taken from metadata supplied by the sample provider, not from assay-based typing. Overall study results and their limits: How much clinical and demographic metadata was included differed by source and by participant, and the metadata was provided uncurated.

Whole blood was collected in K2EDTA tubes by collaborating institutions according to the institutions' own protocols. For TCRbeta analysis, collaborators shipped samples in one of three forms: frozen whole blood, isolated PBMCs, or DNA extracted from either of those sample types. TCRbeta CDR3 regions were amplified from genomic DNA using the immunoSEQ Assay, a bias-controlled multiplex PCR. As for the authors' bioinformatics: Within the assay, amplification of reference gene primers was used to estimate how many nucleated cells each sample contained. To quantify the absolute abundance of each unique TCRbeta CDR3 rearrangement, sequence reads were collapsed and filtered. For each sample, productive Simpson clonality was calculated by taking the square root of Simpson's diversity index across productive rearrangements. TCRdb holds this immuneACCESS table with in-frame rearrangements only. Some clones are missing; in checked studies, unresolved V genes explain under half, and the rest has no known cause. V, J and clone size were drawn from that table, and D and trimming were deduced from the DNA. The sample profile shows more than 200,000 clones; just over 85% of them were found once. About 4.5% of the sample belongs to the ten largest clones.

Source material: peripheral blood. This receptor was identified in a man aged 50-60 years with acute or convalescent COVID-19.

The base sequence is TGTGCCAGCAGCTTAAGTGGCCAGGGCGCCTACGAGCAGTACTTC. Its protein product is CASSLSGQGAYEQYF. This chain is built from TRBV11-2 and TRBJ2-7, with TRBD1 as a weak D call on 5 bases. Including cysteine and phenylalanine, the CDR3 has 15 amino acids. Just the 45-base CDR3 DNA is kept, in frame starting at base 1. Trimming costs V 2 bases and J 2 bases, and their ends lie 13 bases apart. CDR1 and CDR2 are drawn from the germline V gene: SGHAT, FQNNGV.